A selection of T cell receptor beta chains follows, all from one sample in a study of shared clonotypes between healthy human individuals. Clones were sequenced by immunoSEQ multiplex PCR, and TCRdb holds only the in-frame ones, with some missing. Seen here are 95,000 to 120,000 clones, about 63% observed once, and the top ten hold approximately 24%. Sequenced input: memory CD8+ T cells sorted from blood. These receptors originate from a woman in her twenties or thirties in good health. Both conserved end residues are part of each CDR3.

TRBV21-1	TRBJ2-7	CASSPVRGHATYEQYF
TRBV5-1	TRBJ2-5	CASSSTLAGETQYF
TRBV4-2	TRBJ2-1	CASSQETGSNEQFF
TRBV30	TRBJ2-1	CAWSSGRGRALYEQFF
TRBV7-9	TRBJ2-7	CASSFRTSGRRQEQYF
TRBV6-4	TRBJ2-3	CASRGLAGGTDTQYF
TRBV6-6	TRBJ2-3	CASSDSGGGGTDTQYF
TRBV29-1	.	CSVVQRETEQYF
TRBV6-5	TRBJ2-3	CASSLQDSSTDTQYF
TRBV14	TRBJ1-2	CASSRGEGRRGYTF
TRBV15	TRBJ2-5	CATSGERGGGETQYF
TRBV27	TRBJ1-5	CASSVDRATGNQPQHF
TRBV5-6	TRBJ2-5	CASSLGIWGETQYF
TRBV7-6	TRBJ2-7	CASSLQGALGEQYF
TRBV13	TRBJ2-7	CASSDLGTSGGTYEQYF
TRBV6-1	TRBJ1-1	CASSETGTGVTEAFF
TRBV6-1	TRBJ2-7	CASSEIWGYEQYF
TRBV5-4	TRBJ1-2	CASSLKGRVHGYTF
TRBV5-6	TRBJ2-7	CASSGTGSGEDF
TRBV9	TRBJ1-2	CASSVADRDYGYTF
TRBV7-6	TRBJ1-1	CASSPSMGASREGAFF
TRBV4-1	TRBJ2-2	CASSQYGAENTGELFF
TRBV7-6	TRBJ1-3	CASSLTDSGNTIYF
TRBV7-3	TRBJ2-1	CASSLVGGDNEQFF